This TCR beta chain is drawn from a study of blood T cell repertoires in COVID-19. Study-wide context: COVID-19 samples collected from the United States, Italy and Spain covered acute and convalescent phases. Nucleic acid was either cDNA or gDNA, and it came from T cells, B-cell-depleted T cells, or PBMCs.

CDR3 length: 15 amino acids. With V trimmed by 4 bases and J by 7 bases, 11 bases remained unmatched. The germline gives CDR1 MNHEY, CDR2 SVGEGT. Repertoires were generated with immunoSEQ multiplex PCR, while TCRdb's copy carries only in-frame clones and drops some. The repertoire holds some 80,000 clones, with approximately 78% as singletons. The V gene is TRBV6-2 or TRBV6-3, the J gene TRBJ1-2; 8 bases fit TRBD1. Sequenced material: peripheral blood. The sequence was collected from a human donor in a cohort sampled during active COVID-19. The DNA of the CDR3 is TGTGCCAGCAGTTTACTCGGGACAGGCGATCCTGGCTACACCTTC. Protein product: CASSLLGTGDPGYTF.